This T cell receptor beta chain was retrieved from a study of cytomegalovirus exposure and HLA in healthy donors. The PCR used 60 Vbeta and 13 Jbeta primers. Using immunoSEQ multiplex PCR, the repertoire was profiled, and TCRdb retains in-frame clones only, with some absent. The data contain hundreds of thousands of clones, roughly 88% of them singletons. The CDR3 totals 15 residues. After removal of 2 bases from V and 0 bases from J, the junction contained 3 bases not matched to a gene. Germline V gene lookup returns CDR1 GTSNPN and CDR2 SVGIG (reference sequence). The sequenced material came from PBMCs. This chain joins TRBV30 and TRBJ2-2; TRBD1 matches 7 bases. The TCR sequence derives from a boy younger than 10 in good health and CMV-seronegative. The CDR3 nucleotides are TGTGCCTGGAGTTCCGGGACAGCGAACACCGGGGAGCTGTTTTTT. This encodes CAWSSGTANTGELFF. Full variable domain (remainder filled in from reference TRBV30 and TRBJ2-2): SQTIHQWPATLVQPVGSPLSLECTVEGTSNPNLYWYRQAAGRGLQLLFYSVGIGQISSEVPQNLSASRPQDRQFILSSKKLLLSDSGFYLCAWSSGTANTGELFFGEGSRLTVL.